The text below deals with one T cell receptor (beta chain). Its antigen is not yet known. Base qualities are not at hand, and no much larger clone is one base apart. The sample is drawn from a study of blood T cell repertoires in COVID-19 (dated by TCRdb to the early 2020s). Notes on the research overall: Recovered participants in ImmuneRACE Cohort 3 were defined by two consecutive negative NP/OP PCR tests, clearance by a healthcare professional, or resolution of symptoms. Collaborator samples came from the United States, Italy and Spain and covered acute and convalescent phases of COVID-19. The prospective study material was composed of cDNA or gDNA derived from T cells, B-cell-depleted T cells, or PBMCs. The dataset comprised deeply sampled blood TCRbeta repertoires from subjects exposed to, actively infected with, or recovered from COVID-19. A freely available public database, intended as a resource for researchers studying the immune response to SARS-CoV-2, is where the repertoires were released. The samples were drawn from the first 160 participants of the ongoing ImmuneRACE study and from more than 1,000 subjects provided by 6 global collaborators. Sample metadata almost always included a de-identified subject ID, COVID-19 status, age in years and sex. Where HLA class I and class II types were available, the types were taken from metadata supplied by the sample provider, not from assay-based typing.

Participants in the prospective study were enrolled through a virtual design, were aged roughly 18 to 90 years, and lived in roughly 25 United States geographic areas. Cohort assignment in the prospective study relied on participant-reported clinical history from a screening survey and a study questionnaire. Mobile phlebotomists in the prospective study collected whole blood, serum and a nasopharyngeal or oropharyngeal swab from every participant. Participants in the prospective study had the option to provide additional blood draws and questionnaires over a roughly 2-month period. Blood samples from the prospective study were shipped frozen or at room temperature prior to DNA extraction. TCRbeta CDR3 regions were amplified from genomic DNA by means of the immunoSEQ Assay, a bias-controlled multiplex PCR. The published analysis was carried out like this. Within the assay, amplification of reference gene primers was used to estimate how many nucleated cells each sample contained. Sequence reads were collapsed and filtered to measure the absolute abundance of every unique TCRbeta CDR3 rearrangement. For each sample, productive Simpson clonality was calculated as the square root of Simpson's diversity index across productive rearrangements. This is the immuneACCESS table as TCRdb keeps it, with only in-frame sequences that have V and J called. A part of the clones is gone; compared with another copy, unresolved V genes explain less than half, and the rest is unexplained. Clonal size and the V and J genes are those of that table, whereas D and trimming came from the DNA. The sample table contains some 300,000 clones; only one count was recorded for about 88% of them. The top ten constitute under 2.5% of the sample.

Study-wide findings and limitations: How much clinical and demographic metadata was included differed by source and by participant, and the metadata was provided uncurated.

The CDR3 runs 13 amino acids, cysteine and phenylalanine included. Only CDR3 DNA is held: 39 bases, read in frame from base 1. V is cut by 2 bases and J by 4 bases, and the space between the germline ends is 8 bases. The germline V gene (reference sequence) specifies LGHDT as CDR1 and YNNKEL as CDR2. Sequences were obtained from PBMCs or T cells enriched from blood (not recorded which). The chain is made from TRBV3-1 (or the pseudogene TRBV3-2) and TRBJ1-1, and the D gene may be TRBD1, 5 bases matching. The sequence was obtained from a woman aged 55-70 years in a cohort exposed to, infected with or recovered from COVID-19 (not recorded which). The DNA sequence is as follows: TGTGCCAGCAGCCAATCGGGGGTCACTGAAGCTTTCTTT. Translation gives CASSQSGVTEAFF.